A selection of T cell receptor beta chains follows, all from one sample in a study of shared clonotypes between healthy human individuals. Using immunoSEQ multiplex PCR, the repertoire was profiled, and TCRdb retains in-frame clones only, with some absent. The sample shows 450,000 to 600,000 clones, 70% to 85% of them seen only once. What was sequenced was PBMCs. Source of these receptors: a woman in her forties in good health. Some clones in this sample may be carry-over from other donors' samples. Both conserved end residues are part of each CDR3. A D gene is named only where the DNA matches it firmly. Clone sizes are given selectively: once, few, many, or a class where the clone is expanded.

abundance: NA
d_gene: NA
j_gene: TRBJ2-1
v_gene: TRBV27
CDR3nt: TGTGCCAGCAGTTTTTCCAGCGTCTACAATGAGCAGTTCTTC
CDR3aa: CASSFSSVYNEQFF

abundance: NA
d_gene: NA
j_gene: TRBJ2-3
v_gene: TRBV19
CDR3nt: TGTGCCAGTAGTGTCTCCCCTAGTTTATCAGATACGCAGTATTTT
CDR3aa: CASSVSPSLSDTQYF

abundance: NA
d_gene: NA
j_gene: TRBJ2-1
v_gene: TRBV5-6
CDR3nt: TGTGCCAGCCATCTCGCCCTCTACAATGAGCAGTTCTTC
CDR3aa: CASHLALYNEQFF

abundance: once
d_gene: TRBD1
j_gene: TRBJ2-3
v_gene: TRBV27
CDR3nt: TGTGCCAGCAGTTTATCGACAGGGTCCTCACATACGCAGTATTTT
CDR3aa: CASSLSTGSSHTQYF

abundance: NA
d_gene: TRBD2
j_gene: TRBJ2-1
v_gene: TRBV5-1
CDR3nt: TGCGCCAGCAGCTTGGTTGGTGGCGGGAGGGGACTTTACAATGAGCAGTTCTTC
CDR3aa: CASSLVGGGRGLYNEQFF

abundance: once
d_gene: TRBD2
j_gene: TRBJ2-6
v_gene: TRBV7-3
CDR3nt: TGTGCCAGCAGCTTACAGGGCGGGAGTGGCTCTGGGGCCAACGTCCTGACTTTC
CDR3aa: CASSLQGGSGSGANVLTF

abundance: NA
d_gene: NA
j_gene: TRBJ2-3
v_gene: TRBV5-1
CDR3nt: TGCGCCAGCAGCCCCCTTTTTGAGAGTAGCACAGATACGCAGTATTTT
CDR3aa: CASSPLFESSTDTQYF

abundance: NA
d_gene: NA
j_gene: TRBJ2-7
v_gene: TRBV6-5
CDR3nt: TGTGCCAGCAGTTACCGGACTCCCAGGGACGAGCAGTACTTC
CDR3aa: CASSYRTPRDEQYF

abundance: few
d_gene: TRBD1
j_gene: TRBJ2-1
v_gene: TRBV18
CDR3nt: TGTGCCAGCTCACCAGGACAGGGGGGTCGAGAGCAGTTCTTC
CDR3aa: CASSPGQGGREQFF

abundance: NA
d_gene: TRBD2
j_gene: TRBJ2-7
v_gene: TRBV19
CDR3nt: TGTGCCAGTAGTATCGGGAGGCCCTCCTACGAGCAGTACTTC
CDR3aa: CASSIGRPSYEQYF

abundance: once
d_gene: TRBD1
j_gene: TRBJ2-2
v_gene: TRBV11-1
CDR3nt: TGTGCCAGCAGCCCCCGGACAGGGTACACCGGGGAGCTGTTTTTT
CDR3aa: CASSPRTGYTGELFF

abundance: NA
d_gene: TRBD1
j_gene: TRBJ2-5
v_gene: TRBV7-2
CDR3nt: TGTGCCAGCAGCTTAGAGGGACAGGGGCTACAAGAGACCCAGTACTTC
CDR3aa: CASSLEGQGLQETQYF

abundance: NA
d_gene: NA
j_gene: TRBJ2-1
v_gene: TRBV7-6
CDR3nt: TGTGCCAGCAGCTTAGCCAGGAGTTACAATGAGCAGTTCTTC
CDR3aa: CASSLARSYNEQFF

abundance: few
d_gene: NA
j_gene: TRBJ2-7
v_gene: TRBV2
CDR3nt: TGTGCCAGCAGTGTTCGGCAGTACGAGCAGTACTTC
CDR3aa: CASSVRQYEQYF

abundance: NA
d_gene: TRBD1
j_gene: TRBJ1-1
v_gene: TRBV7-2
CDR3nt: TGTGCCAGCAGCTTAGCACAGGGGGCGCGAGCTTTCTTT
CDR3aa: CASSLAQGARAFF

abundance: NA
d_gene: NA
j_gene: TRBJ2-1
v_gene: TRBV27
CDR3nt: TGTGCCAGCAGCCACACCAAAAGGAAAGTGAGCTCCTACAATGAGCAGTTCTTC
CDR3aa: CASSHTKRKVSSYNEQFF

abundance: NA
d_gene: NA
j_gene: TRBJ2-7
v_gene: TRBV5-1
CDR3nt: TGCGCCAGCAGGAACCCCGCATACGAGCAGTACTTC
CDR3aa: CASRNPAYEQYF

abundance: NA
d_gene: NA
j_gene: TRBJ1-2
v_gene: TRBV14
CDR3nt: TGTGCCAGCAGCCACAGGGAGGGTATTGGCTACACCTTC
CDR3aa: CASSHREGIGYTF

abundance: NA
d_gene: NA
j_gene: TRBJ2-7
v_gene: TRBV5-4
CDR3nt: TGTGCCAGCAGCCGCCGGGACGGAGACTACGAGCAGTACTTC
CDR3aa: CASSRRDGDYEQYF

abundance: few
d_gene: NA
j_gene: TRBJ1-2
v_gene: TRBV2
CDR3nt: TGTGCCAGCAGTGAGGATTACAGGAACTATGGCTACACCTTC
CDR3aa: CASSEDYRNYGYTF

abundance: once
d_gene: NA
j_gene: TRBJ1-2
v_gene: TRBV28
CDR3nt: TGTGCCAGCACAGAGGAGGGTTTTGGCTACACCTTC
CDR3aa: CASTEEGFGYTF

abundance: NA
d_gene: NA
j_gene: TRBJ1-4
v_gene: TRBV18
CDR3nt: TGTGCCAGCTCACCCGACCTTGCAACTAATGAAAAACTGTTTTTT
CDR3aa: CASSPDLATNEKLFF

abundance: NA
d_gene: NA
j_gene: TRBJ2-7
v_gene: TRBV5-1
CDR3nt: TGCGCCAGCAGCTTGAGGCAGGGATCTTCCTACGAGCAGTACTTC
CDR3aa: CASSLRQGSSYEQYF

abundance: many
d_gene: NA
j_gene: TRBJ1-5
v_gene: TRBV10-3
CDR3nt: TGTGCCATCAGCCCCGAAGGGTTCAATCAGCCCCAGCATTTT
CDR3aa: CAISPEGFNQPQHF